The present entry profiles one T cell receptor (beta chain) with its context. No antigen is known for it. CDR1 is SGHNT, CDR2 YYREEE, per germline (reference sequence). The CDR3 sequence is 17 residues long. With 1 base removed from V and 4 bases from J, the gap between germline ends came to 20 bases. The data belong to a study of shared clonotypes between healthy human individuals. General study points: Among the subsets, naive ones generally showed larger estimated richness than memory ones.

The data were produced by immunoSEQ multiplex PCR, yet TCRdb's version contains in-frame clones alone and is incomplete. In the table there are roughly 2.2 million clones, 80% to 95% of which are singletons. The rearrangement links TRBV5-4 to TRBJ1-1; D not certain. This clonotype was obtained from a man aged 18 to 30 in good health. Some clones in this sample may be carry-over from other donors' samples. The sequenced material came from naive CD4+ T cells from PBMCs. Subset defined: CD45RA+ positively selected. CDR3 protein: CASSLSPVGRSSTEAFF. CDR3 DNA sequence: TGTGCCAGCAGCTTGTCGCCGGTCGGGCGATCGAGCACTGAAGCTTTCTTT.